This T cell receptor (beta chain) was found in a study of Ad26.COV2.S vaccination and SARS-CoV-2 variants. This CDR3 comprises 16 residues. V dropped 3 bases and J dropped 6 bases, with 21 bases sitting between them. The V gene's germline CDR1 is LGHDT and CDR2 YNNKEL (reference sequence). Study-wide results and limits: It is possible that the TCR breadth and depth analyses underestimated the total T cell responses.

Notes on this clone: The antigen is not known.

Treatment described: 15 to 20 received Ad26.COV2.S at low or high dose, single or two shots; about five received placebo; per-sample allocation not given. It was on day 63 after the first vaccine or placebo injection that samples were taken. An Ad26 vector was used to express Wuhan-strain SARS-CoV-2 spike as the vaccine. Some clones are missing from TCRdb's copy, which holds only in-frame ones; the method was immunoSEQ multiplex PCR. Here the sample spans some 350,000 clones, around 84% being singletons. Sequenced material: peripheral blood, taken in a trial of Ad26.COV2.S vaccine versus placebo. This chain uses TRBV3-1 (or the pseudogene TRBV3-2) with TRBJ2-7; a possible D gene is TRBD2 (5 bases). This sequence was found in a person between 18 and 59 years old who received the Ad26.COV2.S COVID-19 vaccine or a placebo. The CDR3, as DNA: TGTGCCAGCAGCCATGACTACACCGGACTTCCTATCGAGCAGTACTTC. Translation: CASSHDYTGLPIEQYF.